This T cell receptor (beta chain) appears in the sequencing data of a study of T cell responses to AZD1222 COVID-19 vaccine. Assay: immunoSEQ multiplex PCR; the TCRdb copy retains only in-frame clones and omits some. The sample lists about 160,000 clones; around 90% were seen once. On this clone: The antigen is undetermined.

Findings of the study overall: Seropositive status at baseline applied to only five or six AZD1222 recipients. Vaccine-associated CD4 TCRs ranged over spike, dominating at 160-218 and 743-854. The donors showed a predominance of white British ancestry and of females, with possible underestimation of clonal diversity. No day 14 peak samples; only post-peak repertoires were characterized.

The ends were cut back, 1 base at V and 4 bases at J, with 11 bases in the middle. The CDR3 is made up of 16 amino acids. Germline-derived CDR1 and CDR2 are SEHNR and FQNEAQ (reference sequence). The chain employs TRBV7-9 and TRBJ1-6; D is unresolved. This TCR derives from an adult who received the AZD1222 COVID-19 vaccine. This sample comprised peripheral blood, obtained 28 days after the second AZD1222 dose. The CDR3 DNA reads as TGTGCCAGCAGCTTAGGGTGGTCAGATTATAATTCACCCCTCCACTTT. It encodes CASSLGWSDYNSPLHF.